This T cell receptor beta chain came from a study of human T cells and chemical hapten exposure. Study-level points and caveats: All donors were alopecia patients, so their immunity may differ from that of healthy people. As patch test score rose, PT1 expanded TCR counts tended to rise as well. Relative to control repertoires, expanded TCRs gave rise to significantly more large CDR3 similarity clusters.

This sample's time point: pre-sensitization, week 0. Documented treatment: therapeutic diphenylcyclopropenone sensitization with weekly scalp DPC. Regarding this clonotype: Its antigen is not known.

The CDR3 loop spans 11 amino acids. Trimming cost V 7 bases and J 6 bases, with 10 bases left between them. Per the germline V gene, CDR1 is MNHEY and CDR2 is SVGAGI. TCRdb used MiXCR to reprocess the RACE reads, holding one entry per CDR3 protein. The sample shows about 350,000 distinct CDR3 sequences, around 5.5% of them seen only once. The chain couples TRBV6-5 to TRBJ2-7, with D possibly TRBD1 on 5 matching bases. This TCR was sampled from a woman younger than 35 with alopecia areata. Some clones in this sample may be carry-over from other donors' samples. The input for sequencing was whole blood, taken in connection with sensitization to the hapten diphenylcyclopropenone (DPC). The chain's CDR3 is CASNRQPEQYF. For the CDR3, the DNA is TGTGCCAGCAATAGACAGCCCGAGCAGTACTTC.